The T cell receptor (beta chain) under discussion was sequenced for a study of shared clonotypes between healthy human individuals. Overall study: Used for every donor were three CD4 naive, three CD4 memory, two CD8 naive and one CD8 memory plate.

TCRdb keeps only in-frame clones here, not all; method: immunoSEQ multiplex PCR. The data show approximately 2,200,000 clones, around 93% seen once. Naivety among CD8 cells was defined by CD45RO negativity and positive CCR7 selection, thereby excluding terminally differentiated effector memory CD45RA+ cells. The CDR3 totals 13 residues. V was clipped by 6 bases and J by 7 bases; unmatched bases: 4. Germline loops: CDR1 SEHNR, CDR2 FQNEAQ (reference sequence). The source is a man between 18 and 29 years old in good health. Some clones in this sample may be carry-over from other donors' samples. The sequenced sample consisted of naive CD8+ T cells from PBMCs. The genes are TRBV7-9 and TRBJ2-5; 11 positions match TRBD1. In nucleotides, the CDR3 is TGTGCCAGCAGAGGACAGGGGGCCGCGACCCAGTACTTC. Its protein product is CASRGQGAATQYF. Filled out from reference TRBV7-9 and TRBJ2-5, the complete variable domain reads DTGVSQNPRHKITKRGQNVTFRCDPISEHNRLYWYRQTLGQGPEFLTYFQNEAQLEKSRLLSDRFSAERPKGSFSTLEIQRTEQGDSAMYLCASRGQGAATQYFGPGTRLLVL.